This entry concerns a single T cell receptor (beta chain). The repertoire was sequenced with immunoSEQ multiplex PCR; TCRdb's copy has only in-frame clones and lacks some. The sample lists roughly 75,000 clones, 85% seen once, with 9.6% in the top ten. V shed 5 bases, J shed 5 bases, and the junction held 3 bases outside the gene matches. The germline V gene encodes CDR1 KGHSH and CDR2 LQKENI. CDR3 length equals 12 residues. This specimen belongs to a study of blood T cell repertoires in COVID-19. Sequencing used peripheral blood. The sequence came from a man aged 50 to 59 with COVID-19, enrolled during active disease. V gene TRBV18 combines with J gene TRBJ2-7; 7 nucleotides align to TRBD1. In DNA form, the CDR3 reads TGTGCCAGCTCAGTCACAGGGGACGAGCAGTACTTC. This translates into CASSVTGDEQYF. Full variable domain (outside the CDR3, taken from reference TRBV18 and TRBJ2-7): NAGVMQNPRHLVRRRGQEARLRCSPMKGHSHVYWYRQLPEEGLKFMVYLQKENIIDESGMPKERFSAEFPKEGPSILRIQQVVRGDSAAYFCASSVTGDEQYFGPGTRLTVT.